The sequence of this T cell receptor beta chain was determined in a study of T cell repertoires in cytomegalovirus infection. Each CDR3 protein gets one entry after TCRdb re-called the reads with MiXCR. The sample yields around 900,000 distinct CDR3 sequences, roughly 30% seen once. The CDR3 sequence is 16 residues long. Losses at the gene ends were 5 bases for V and 0 bases for J; bases not matched to a gene: 6. Germline V lookup: CDR1 MNHNY, CDR2 SVGAGI (reference sequence). This clonotype was observed a few times. Its antigen is currently unknown. This clonotype originated in a human donor in good health (CMV status not recorded). Some clones in this sample may be carry-over from other donors' samples. Source: cultured CD8+ T cells from PBMCs, taken from culture after CMV antigen stimulation. This chain links TRBV6-6 with TRBJ1-5, with 8 bases lining up with TRBD1. The CDR3 sequence is CASSKTTGDSNQPQHF. CDR3 sequence (DNA): TGTGCCAGCAGTAAAACGACAGGGGATAGCAATCAGCCCCAGCATTTT.